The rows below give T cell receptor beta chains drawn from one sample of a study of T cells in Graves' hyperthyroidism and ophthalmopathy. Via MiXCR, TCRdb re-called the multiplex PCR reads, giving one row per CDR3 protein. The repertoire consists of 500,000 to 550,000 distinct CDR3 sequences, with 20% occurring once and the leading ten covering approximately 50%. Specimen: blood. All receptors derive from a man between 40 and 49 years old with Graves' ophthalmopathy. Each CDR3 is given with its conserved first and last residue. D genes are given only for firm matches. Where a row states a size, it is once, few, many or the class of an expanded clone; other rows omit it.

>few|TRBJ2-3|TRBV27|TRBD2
TGTGCCAGCAGTTTATCGGTGGCGGGGGGATTACATACGCAGTATTTT
CASSLSVAGGLHTQYF
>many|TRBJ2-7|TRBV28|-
TGTGCCAGCAGTCCTGGGACACCCTCCTACGAGCAGTACTTC
CASSPGTPSYEQYF
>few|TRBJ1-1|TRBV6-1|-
TGTGCCAGCAGTCGGGAGTTGAACACTGAAGCTTTCTTT
CASSRELNTEAFF
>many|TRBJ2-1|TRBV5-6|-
TGTGCCAGCAGCTTTCCCGGTGAGCAGTTCTTC
CASSFPGEQFF
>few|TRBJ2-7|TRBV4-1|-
TGCGCCAGCAGCCCGACGGGACAACCCTACGAGCAGTACTTC
CASSPTGQPYEQYF
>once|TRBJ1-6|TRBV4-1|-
TGCGCCAGCAGCCAAGTGACCCGAACAGGGAGAAATTCACCCCTCCACTTT
CASSQVTRTGRNSPLHF
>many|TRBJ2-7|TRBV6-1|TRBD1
TGTGCCAGCAGGGGTGGACAGGGGGTAAGTGACGAGCAGTACTTC
CASRGGQGVSDEQYF
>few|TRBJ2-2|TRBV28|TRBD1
TGTGCCAGCAGTTTGGGACAGGGTTCCGGGGAGCTGTTTTTT
CASSLGQGSGELFF
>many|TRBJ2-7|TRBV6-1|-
TGTGCCAGCAGTAGAGATGTTCCAAGCTCCTACGAGCAGTACTTC
CASSRDVPSSYEQYF
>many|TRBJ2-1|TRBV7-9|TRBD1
TGTGCCAGCAGCCCCGGGGACAGGGTCAGTGAGCAGTTCTTC
CASSPGDRVSEQFF
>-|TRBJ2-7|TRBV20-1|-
TGCAGTGCTAGACAAACGGTGGGGTACGAGCAGTACTTC
CSARQTVGYEQYF
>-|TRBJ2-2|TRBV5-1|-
TGTGCCAGCAGCTGGGGACTCGAAACCGGGGAGCTGTTTTTT
CASSWGLETGELFF
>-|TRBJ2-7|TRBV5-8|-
TGTGTCAGCTCAGGGACGGTCTTATACGAGCAGTACTTC
CVSSGTVLYEQYF
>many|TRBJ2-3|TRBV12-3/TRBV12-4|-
TGTGCCAGCATTTGGGCGGATACGCAGTATTTT
CASIWADTQYF
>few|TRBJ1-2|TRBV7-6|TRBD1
TGTGCCAGCAGCCCGGTCCCAGGGGGCAGTGGCTACACCTTC
CASSPVPGGSGYTF
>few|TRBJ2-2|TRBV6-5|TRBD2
TGTGCCAGCAGTTCGGGGGGACTAGCGGGGAGCCACACCGGGGAGCTGTTTTTT
CASSSGGLAGSHTGELFF
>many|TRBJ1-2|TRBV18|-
TGTGCCAGCTCACCCAGACGGCTGAATGGCTACACCTTC
CASSPRRLNGYTF
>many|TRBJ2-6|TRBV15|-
TGTGCCACCAGCAGAGATAGGGACTCTGGGGCCAACGTCCTGACTTTC
CATSRDRDSGANVLTF
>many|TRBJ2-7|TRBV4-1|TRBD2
TGCGCCAGCGCTCCGGGACTAGCGGGATACGAGCAGTACTTC
CASAPGLAGYEQYF
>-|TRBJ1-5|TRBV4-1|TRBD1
TGCGCCAGCAGCCAGGGGGGTGGACAGGGGGCTTGGCAGCCCCAGCATTTT
CASSQGGGQGAWQPQHF
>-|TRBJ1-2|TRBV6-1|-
TGTGCCAGCAGTAAACAAAACAGGGATGGCTACACCTTC
CASSKQNRDGYTF
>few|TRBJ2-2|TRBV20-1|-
TGCAGTGCTAAGGACCCCGCCTCGAACACCGGGGAGCTGTTTTTT
CSAKDPASNTGELFF
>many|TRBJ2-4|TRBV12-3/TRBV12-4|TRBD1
TGTGCCAGCAGTTACACAGGGGCGGTGGCCAAAAACATTCAGTACTTC
CASSYTGAVAKNIQYF
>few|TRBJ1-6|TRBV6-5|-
TGTGCCAGCAGTTACGGGTTAGGGGCGGACCGGAGGTCCCTCCACTTT
CASSYGLGADRRSLHF
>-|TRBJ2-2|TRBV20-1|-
TGCAGTGCTGGCCCGAGACCCGGGGAGCTGTTTTTT
CSAGPRPGELFF
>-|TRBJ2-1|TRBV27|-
TGTGCCAGCAGTTTGTGGGGGGAGAATGAGCAGTTCTTC
CASSLWGENEQFF
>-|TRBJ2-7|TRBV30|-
TGTGCCTGGAGTGGAGGGTCCAGGACAGTAATCTCCTACGAGCAGTACTTC
CAWSGGSRTVISYEQYF
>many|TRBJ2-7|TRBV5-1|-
TGCGCCAGCAGGAGGGGGAGGGCCGGAGAGCAGTACTTC
CASRRGRAGEQYF